These 20 T cell receptor beta chains were sequenced from one sample in a study of T cells in women clearing cervical HPV infection. The repertoire was sequenced with immunoSEQ multiplex PCR; TCRdb's copy has only in-frame clones and lacks some. This sample's table has under 45,000 clones. Sequencing was carried out using blood buffy coat. The receptors come from a woman between 18 and 75 years old with a cervical HPV16 infection that either progressed to CIN3+ or cleared (not recorded which).

About this clone itself: Coverage ceases 3 residues before the CDR3 finishes, and the germline J gene fills in the end. V and J are TRBV7-2 and TRBJ1-5, with D possibly being TRBD1 (6 bases). CDR1 is SGHTA, CDR2 FQGNSA, per germline. Trimming took off 2 bases at V and 7 bases at J, with 15 bases between the two ends. There are 15 residues in the CDR3. This CDR3 is CASSLRGGAEQPQHF. The sequenced CDR3 bases are TGTGCCAGCAGCTTAAGAGGGGGGGCGGAACAGCCC.

Partial CDR3 DNA: TGTGCCAGCAGCCCGGACAGCTATGGC. Translated: CASSPDSYG. The entire CDR3 reads CASSPDSYGYTF. This sequence joins TRBV7-9 and TRBJ1-2, with D tentatively TRBD1 (6 bases). The CDR3 end falls 3 residues outside the read, so it is completed with the germline J gene. The CDR3 has 12 residues. The V gene's germline CDR1 is SEHNR and CDR2 FQNEAQ (reference sequence). V dropped 5 bases and J dropped 4 bases, with 8 bases sitting between them.

The part of the CDR3 DNA that was read is TGCAGTGCTAGTTATAGAAACATT. Its translation: CSASYRNI. The CDR3 in full is CSASYRNIQYF. The chain carries TRBV20-1 and TRBJ2-4, with D unresolved. The read gets to within 3 residues of the CDR3 end, and the germline J gene fills in the rest. Between the trimmed V and J ends, which lost 3 bases and 6 bases, there was a span of 6 bases. The germline gives CDR1 DFQATT, CDR2 SNEGSKA (reference sequence). This CDR3 has 11 amino acids.

As to this clone: The CDR3 end lies 3 residues beyond the end of the read and is filled in from the germline J gene. This chain links TRBV20-1 with TRBJ1-4; weak D call: TRBD1 (5 bases). Germline-derived CDR1 and CDR2 are DFQATT and SNEGSKA (reference sequence). The V end lost 3 bases, the J end lost 6 bases, and 14 bases lay between the germline ends. The CDR3 spans 14 residues. CDR3 sequence: CSASWGGGYEKLFF. Partial CDR3 DNA: TGCAGTGCTAGTTGGGGGGGAGGGTATGAAAAA.

As for this clone: The read ends 3 residues before the CDR3 terminus; that terminus is restored from the germline J gene. This chain links TRBV7-9 with TRBJ1-6; TRBD1 matches at 8 bases. The CDR3 is 14 amino acids. V lost 2 bases to trimming and J lost 11 bases; unmatched junction nucleotides: 5. CDR1 SEHNR and CDR2 FQNEAQ come from the germline V gene (reference sequence). CDR3 sequence: CASSLTTGEAPLHF. The CDR3 DNA, read in part, is TGTGCCAGCAGCTTAACGACAGGGGAGGCACCC.

The part of the CDR3 DNA that was read is TGTGCCAGCAGCTCGGGGGGCATCCAGACC. It codes for CASSSGGIQT. The whole CDR3 region reads CASSSGGIQTQYF. The chain carries TRBV5-6 and TRBJ2-5; D is possibly TRBD2 (7 bases). The read halts 3 residues ahead of the CDR3 end, with the missing end drawn from the germline J gene. V lost 3 bases and J 6 bases, leaving 12 bases between the germline ends. The germline V gene encodes CDR1 SGHDT and CDR2 YYEEEE. The CDR3 runs to 13 residues.

Of note for this clone: The CDR3 goes on 3 residues after the read ends, and that part is filled in from the germline J gene. The chain is built from TRBV7-2 and TRBJ2-1, with 9 positions matching TRBD2. The CDR3 runs to 14 residues. Germline V gene sequence: CDR1 SGHTA, CDR2 FQGNSA. J lost 9 bases, V lost 8 bases, and 11 bases had no gene match. CDR3 amino acids: CASGRAGGLGEQFF. Partial CDR3 DNA: TGTGCCAGCGGGCGGGCGGGAGGGCTAGGTGAG.

To note about this clone: The read stops 3 residues short of the end of the CDR3; the missing end is completed from the germline J gene. This sequence joins TRBV10-1 and TRBJ1-5; D is unclear. The germline V gene encodes CDR1 WNHNN and CDR2 SYGVQD (reference sequence). V lost 4 bases and J lost 4, with 8 bases in between. This CDR3 comprises 13 residues. The DNA read from the CDR3 is TGCGCCAGCAGTGTACGGGGAAATCAGCCC. Its protein is CASSVRGNQP. In full, the CDR3 reads CASSVRGNQPQHF.

Regarding this clone: Read sequence stops 3 residues before the CDR3 end, and the germline J gene provides the missing end. The chain combines TRBV19 with TRBJ2-7; weak D call: TRBD2 (5 bases). The CDR3 has 14 amino acids. V shed 3 bases and J shed 3 bases, with 12 bases lying between them. Per the germline V gene, CDR1 is LNHDA and CDR2 is SQIVND (reference sequence). The CDR3 is CASSIGPGVYEQYF. Partial CDR3 DNA: TGTGCCAGTAGTATTGGACCCGGGGTCTACGAG. Full variable domain (missing parts from reference TRBV19 and TRBJ2-7): DGGITQSPKYLFRKEGQNVTLSCEQNLNHDAMYWYRQDPGQGLRLIYYSQIVNDFQKGDIAEGYSVSREKKESFPLTVTSAQKNPTAFYLCASSIGPGVYEQYFGPGTRLTVT.

Concerning this clone itself: Read sequence stops 3 residues before the CDR3 end, and the germline J gene provides the missing end. This chain links TRBV19 with TRBJ2-5, with a tentative D call TRBD2 (5 bases). V lost 4 bases, J lost 2 bases, and 14 bases lay in between. Germline CDR1 reads LNHDA; CDR2 reads SQIVND (reference sequence). The CDR3 length is 15 residues. Partial CDR3 DNA: TGTGCCAGTAGTAGCAGGCGGGTACCTCAAGAGACC. This codes for CASSSRRVPQET. The complete CDR3 protein is CASSSRRVPQETQYF. Full variable domain (rest looked up from reference TRBV19 and TRBJ2-5): DGGITQSPKYLFRKEGQNVTLSCEQNLNHDAMYWYRQDPGQGLRLIYYSQIVNDFQKGDIAEGYSVSREKKESFPLTVTSAQKNPTAFYLCASSSRRVPQETQYFGPGTRLLVL.

Notes on this clone: The read ends 3 residues early relative to the CDR3; the germline J gene fills the gap. The genes are TRBV12-3 or TRBV12-4 and TRBJ2-7; 9 nucleotides agree with TRBD1. This CDR3 spans 13 amino acids. V dropped 8 bases and J dropped 1; count of bases not matched to a gene: 3. The CDR3 loop reads CASGGQGSYEQYF. CDR3 DNA, as far as it was read: TGTGCCAGCGGGGGACAGGGATCCTACGAG.

For this clone: The observed sequence ends 3 residues before the CDR3 terminus, with the missing tail filled in from the germline J gene. The genes are TRBV5-6 and TRBJ1-1; TRBD1 might be the D (5 bases). CDR1 and CDR2 (germline): SGHDT, YYEEEE. CDR3 size: 13 residues. The chain's CDR3 is CASSVTGTGEAFF. The sequenced CDR3 bases are TGTGCCAGCAGCGTGACCGGGACTGGGGAA.

With regard to this clone: The sequenced fragment ends 3 residues before the CDR3 boundary, so the rest is inferred from the germline J gene. The genes are TRBV5-6 and TRBJ1-1; 9 nucleotides match TRBD1. The CDR3 has 14 residues. Germline lookup yields CDR1 SGHDT and CDR2 YYEEEE. The ends lost 4 bases at V and 3 bases at J; junction bases unmatched: 4. The covered CDR3 bases are TGTGCCAGCAGCCGAGACAGGGGGGACACTGAA. Residues: CASSRDRGDTE. The entire CDR3 sequence reads CASSRDRGDTEAFF. The full variable domain, rest sourced from reference TRBV5-6 and TRBJ1-1, is DAGVTQSPTHLIKTRGQQVTLRCSPKSGHDTVSWYQQALGQGPQFIFQYYEEEERQRGNFPDRFSGHQFPNYSSELNVNALLLGDSALYLCASSRDRGDTEAFFGQGTRLTVV.

Comments on this clone: Read data end 3 residues before the CDR3 end; the end is taken from the germline J gene. V usage is TRBV7-9 and J usage is TRBJ1-2; 7 nucleotides agree with TRBD1. CDR3 length: 13 amino acids. Germline V gene data show CDR1 as SEHNR and CDR2 as FQNEAQ (reference sequence). The trim removed 5 bases at V and 2 bases at J, leaving 2 bases unmatched. Partial CDR3 DNA: TGTGCCAGCAGCCTACAGGGGAACTATGGC. This codes for CASSLQGNYG. The complete CDR3 sequence is CASSLQGNYGYTF.

On this clone: The read ends 3 residues before the CDR3 terminus; that terminus is restored from the germline J gene. The chain is built from TRBV20-1 and TRBJ1-2; D gene unclear. Per the germline V gene, CDR1 is DFQATT and CDR2 is SNEGSKA (reference sequence). CDR3 size: 13 residues. Trimming pared 1 base from V and 3 bases from J, leaving 9 bases between. The sequenced part of the CDR3 DNA is TGCAGTGCTAGAGGACATGGCTACTATGGC. It yields the protein CSARGHGYYG. The entire CDR3 protein is CSARGHGYYGYTF.

A note on this clone: With the read ending 3 residues before the CDR3 end, the germline J gene is used to fill in that end. The chain couples TRBV18 to TRBJ1-4; D is perhaps TRBD1 (5 bases). The CDR3 is 14 amino acids. Germline CDR1 is KGHSH and CDR2 is LQKENI. CDR3 in amino acids: CASSPQTGSPPLFF. The sequenced CDR3 bases are TGTGCCAGCTCACCACAAACAGGCAGCCCACCA.

About this clone itself: The DNA ends 3 residues before the CDR3 does, and the rest of the CDR3 is filled in from the germline J gene. The gene calls are TRBV28 and TRBJ2-3; D is perhaps TRBD1 or TRBD2 (7 bases each). Germline V gene data show CDR1 as MDHEN and CDR2 as SYDVKM. The CDR3 is 12 residues long. CDR3 DNA, as far as it was read: TGTGCCAGCAGTTACAGGGGAGGGGCG. Translated, it gives CASSYRGGA. Given in full, the CDR3 is CASSYRGGAQYF.

About this clone: The read stops 3 residues short of the end of the CDR3; the missing end is completed from the germline J gene. The V call is TRBV19, the J call TRBJ1-4; D unclear. The germline V and J ends were trimmed by 3 bases and 8 bases, with 13 bases remaining between them. The CDR3 extends over 14 amino acids. Germline V gives CDR1 LNHDA, CDR2 SQIVND (reference sequence). Here the CDR3 reads CASSMGQRWEKLFF. The DNA read from the CDR3 is TGTGCCAGTAGTATGGGTCAGCGCTGGGAAAAA.

Comment on this clone: The DNA ends 3 residues before the CDR3 does, and the rest of the CDR3 is filled in from the germline J gene. The rearrangement links TRBV4-1 to TRBJ2-2, with 8 bases fitting TRBD2. Germline CDR1 reads MGHRA; CDR2 reads YSYEKL. Losses at the gene ends were 0 bases for V and 5 bases for J; bases not matched to a gene: 8. This CDR3 is built from 17 residues. The CDR3 sequence is CASSQDPGGAQTGELFF. The DNA read from the CDR3 is TGCGCCAGCAGCCAAGATCCGGGGGGGGCCCAAACCGGGGAG.

About this clone: The read ends 3 residues before the CDR3 terminus; that terminus is restored from the germline J gene. This rearrangement joins TRBV30 to TRBJ2-7; maybe TRBD1 (5 bases). CDR1 is GTSNPN, CDR2 SVGIG, per germline (reference sequence). Trimming cost V 0 bases and J 2 bases, with 8 bases left between them. The CDR3 runs to 13 residues. Incomplete CDR3 DNA: TGTGCCTGGAGTGTACTCAGGGCCTACGAG. Its protein product is CAWSVLRAYE. The CDR3 in its entirety is CAWSVLRAYEQYF.